One and the same sample provided the 2 T cell receptor beta chains below, sequenced in a study of beta chain features in type 1 diabetes. Of the isolated RNA, all was reverse transcribed, and so the sequenced material was expressed TCRB transcripts. Some clones are missing from TCRdb's copy, which holds only in-frame ones; the method was immunoSEQ multiplex PCR. In the table there are around 450,000 clones, over 9.5% of which are singletons. The source material was naive CD4+ T cells from blood. The source of these receptors is a woman aged 18-35 years in good health.

The rearrangement links TRBV5-1 to TRBJ2-7; TRBD1 or TRBD2 may be the D gene (5 bases each). This CDR3 region has 15 residues. The V end was cut by 0 bases, the J end by 3 bases, with 13 bases between. Germline assignment: CDR1 SGHRS and CDR2 YFSETQ. CDR3: CASSLGPGRDYEQYV. As DNA, the CDR3 is TGCGCCAGCAGCTTGGGGCCGGGACGGGACTACGAGCAGTACGTC.

The table lists this clone with a few counts. The chain recombines TRBV27 with TRBJ1-2; the D gene is possibly TRBD1 (5 bases). Trimming left V 2 bases short and J 4 bases short, with 29 bases between. This CDR3 comprises 20 residues. Germline V gives CDR1 MNHEY, CDR2 SMNVEV (reference sequence). CDR3 DNA: TGTGCCAGCAGTTTAAAACGTAATTCCTTAAAGGGGTACACGATCTATGGCTACACCTTC. It yields the protein CASSLKRNSLKGYTIYGYTF.